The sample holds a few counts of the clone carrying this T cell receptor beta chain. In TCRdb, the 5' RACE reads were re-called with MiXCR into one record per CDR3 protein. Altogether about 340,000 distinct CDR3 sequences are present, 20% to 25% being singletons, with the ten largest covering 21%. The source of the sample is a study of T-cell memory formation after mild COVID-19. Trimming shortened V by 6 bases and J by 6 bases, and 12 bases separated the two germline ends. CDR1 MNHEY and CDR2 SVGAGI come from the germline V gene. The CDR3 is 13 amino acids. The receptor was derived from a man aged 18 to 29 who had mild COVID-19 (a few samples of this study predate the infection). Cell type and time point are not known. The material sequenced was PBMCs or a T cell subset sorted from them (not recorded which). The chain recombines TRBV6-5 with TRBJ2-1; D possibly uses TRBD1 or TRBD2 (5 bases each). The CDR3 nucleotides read TGTGCCAGCAGCAAGGGACGTTTCAATGAGCAGTTCTTC. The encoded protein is CASSKGRFNEQFF.